What follows are 21 T cell receptor beta chains derived from one specimen sequenced in a study of T-cell memory formation after mild COVID-19. TCRdb called the 5' RACE reads again in MiXCR, with one record for every CDR3 protein. The table has around 470,000 distinct CDR3 sequences, 15% to 25% seen once. The sequencing input was PBMCs or a T cell subset sorted from them (not recorded which). Receptors originate from an adult woman who had mild COVID-19 (a few samples of this study predate the infection). Cell type and time point are not known.

The sample holds a few counts of this clonotype. The rearrangement joins TRBV2 to TRBJ2-1; 8 bases align to TRBD2. Trimming at V came to 4 bases and at J to 4 bases, leaving 6 bases not matched to a gene. In germline, CDR1 is SNHLY, CDR2 FYNNEI. This CDR3 comprises 15 residues. The CDR3 is CASSGTGGAYNEQFF. Here the CDR3 DNA reads TGTGCCAGCAGTGGAACGGGAGGGGCATACAATGAGCAGTTCTTC.

The chain recombines TRBV5-1 with TRBJ1-5; D perhaps matches TRBD1 (5 bases). Germline-derived CDR1 and CDR2 are SGHRS and YFSETQ. Trimming cost V 3 bases and J 4 bases, with 11 bases left between them. The CDR3 has 14 residues. As DNA, the CDR3 is TGCGCCAGCAGCTCCGGGACCCCGAATCAGCCCCAGCATTTT. Translation: CASSSGTPNQPQHF.

The sample holds a few counts of this clonotype. V is TRBV29-1 and J is TRBJ1-2; 9 bases agree with TRBD1. The germline V gene encodes CDR1 SQVTM and CDR2 ANQGSEA. J was trimmed by 4 bases and V by 6 bases; bases with no gene match: 12. This CDR3 spans 15 amino acids. The CDR3 here is CSVTRDREGGYGYTF. The DNA of the CDR3 is TGCAGCGTCACACGGGACAGGGAAGGAGGCTATGGCTACACCTTC. The variable domain in full, completed from reference TRBV29-1 and TRBJ1-2, reads SAVISQKPSRDICQRGTSLTIQCQVDSQVTMMFWYRQQPGQSLTLIATANQGSEATYESGFVIDKFPISRPNLTFSTLTVSNMSPEDSSIYLCSVTRDREGGYGYTFGSGTRLTVV.

V is TRBV6-6 and J is TRBJ1-5, with TRBD1 matching over 7 bases. CDR3 size: 14 residues. Trimming at V came to 1 base and at J to 4 bases, leaving 1 base not matched to a gene. Germline V CDR1 and CDR2: MNHNY, SVGAGI (reference sequence). The CDR3 coding sequence is TGTGCCAGCAGTTACTGGGACAGTAATCAGCCCCAGCATTTT. It codes for CASSYWDSNQPQHF.

There are many counts of this clonotype. CDR3 residues: CASSLAEGANLGYTF. DNA of the CDR3: TGCGCCAGCAGCTTGGCGGAGGGGGCTAATCTTGGCTACACCTTC. The rearrangement links TRBV5-1 to TRBJ1-2, with 7 nucleotides matching TRBD1. Germline CDR1 and CDR2: SGHRS and YFSETQ. The CDR3 runs 15 residues. Trimming at V came to 0 bases and at J to 7 bases, leaving 9 bases not matched to a gene. The variable domain in full, completed from reference TRBV5-1 and TRBJ1-2, reads KAGVTQTPRYLIKTRGQQVTLSCSPISGHRSVSWYQQTPGQGLQFLFEYFSETQRNKGNFPGRFSGRQFSNSRSEMNVSTLELGDSALYLCASSLAEGANLGYTFGSGTRLTVV.

The chain employs TRBV12-3 or TRBV12-4 and TRBJ2-7; tentatively, D is TRBD1 or TRBD2 (5 bases each). V lost 6 bases to trimming and J lost 0 bases, with 24 bases between them. This CDR3 is built from 18 residues. The CDR3 region has the DNA TGTGCCAGCAGCCTCGGCCACGGAACCGGGACGGACTCCTACGAGCAGTACTTC. It codes for CASSLGHGTGTDSYEQYF.

This clonotype was detected ten times or more. This rearrangement joins TRBV7-3 to TRBJ2-5; D is perhaps TRBD2 (6 bases). The V end was cut by 6 bases, the J end by 1 base, with 9 bases between. The germline V gene encodes CDR1 SGHTA and CDR2 FQGTGA. This CDR3 is built from 13 residues. This CDR3 is CASSQGGQETQYF. The DNA for the CDR3 is TGTGCCAGCAGTCAGGGAGGCCAAGAGACCCAGTACTTC.

This clonotype has ten or more counts. In nucleotides, the CDR3 is TGTGCCAGCAGCACCCGCCCGATTAAAACCACGGACAGATCCTACGAGCAGTACTTC. It codes for CASSTRPIKTTDRSYEQYF. The chain uses TRBV7-9 and TRBJ2-7; tentative D call: TRBD1 (6 bases). The ends were cut back, 5 bases at V and 1 base at J, with 27 bases in the middle. The germline gives CDR1 SEHNR, CDR2 FQNEAQ (reference sequence). The CDR3 contains 19 residues.

This clonotype was detected a few times. The gene calls are TRBV6-1 and TRBJ2-3, with 9 bases lining up with TRBD2. The CDR3 contains 14 residues. Losses at the gene ends were 7 bases for V and 3 bases for J; bases not matched to a gene: 5. Per the germline V gene, CDR1 is MNHNS and CDR2 is SASEGT. The CDR3 sequence: CASKKRGATDTQYF. As DNA, the CDR3 is TGTGCCAGCAAAAAGCGGGGGGCAACAGATACGCAGTATTTT.

The chain is built from TRBV5-1 and TRBJ2-1; weak D call: TRBD2 (5 bases). The CDR3 is 12 amino acids. Trimming pared 5 bases from V and 8 bases from J, leaving 11 bases between. Germline V gene lookup returns CDR1 SGHRS and CDR2 YFSETQ. The CDR3 DNA follows: TGCGCCAGCAGTTCGAATAGCGATGAGCAGTTCTTC. It yields the protein CASSSNSDEQFF. Together with reference TRBV5-1 and TRBJ2-1, the CDR3 gives the full variable domain: KAGVTQTPRYLIKTRGQQVTLSCSPISGHRSVSWYQQTPGQGLQFLFEYFSETQRNKGNFPGRFSGRQFSNSRSEMNVSTLELGDSALYLCASSSNSDEQFFGPGTRLTVL.

V and J are TRBV9 and TRBJ2-7; the D gene is possibly TRBD2 (5 bases). The germline V and J ends were trimmed by 0 bases and 4 bases, with 11 bases remaining between them. The CDR3 contains 14 residues. In germline, CDR1 is SGDLS, CDR2 YYNGEE. CDR3 in amino acids: CASSVETGSYEQYF. DNA for the CDR3: TGTGCCAGCAGCGTAGAGACGGGGAGTTACGAGCAGTACTTC.

This clonotype was picked up a small number of times. The rearrangement joins TRBV2 to TRBJ2-7; D call uncertain. Germline V gene lookup returns CDR1 SNHLY and CDR2 FYNNEI. The V and J ends lost 3 bases and 2 bases respectively, with 17 bases between them. The CDR3 consists of 16 residues. This CDR3 is CASSDTFADGAYEQYF. The CDR3 bases are TGTGCCAGCAGTGATACCTTCGCGGATGGGGCCTACGAGCAGTACTTC.

This chain joins TRBV20-1 and TRBJ1-1; D ambiguous. The V gene lost 6 bases and the J gene lost 6 bases, with 14 bases spanning the gap. The CDR3 length is 12 residues. Germline V CDR1 and CDR2: DFQATT, SNEGSKA (reference sequence). CDR3 in amino acids: CSAHANQAEAFF. CDR3 DNA: TGCAGTGCCCACGCGAACCAGGCTGAAGCTTTCTTT.

This sequence joins TRBV6-1 and TRBJ2-5, with 8 bases fitting TRBD1. Germline V gene lookup returns CDR1 MNHNS and CDR2 SASEGT. V dropped 3 bases and J dropped 1; count of bases not matched to a gene: 4. CDR3 length: 15 amino acids. The DNA for the CDR3 is TGTGCCAGCAGTGATAACAGGGGGGTCCAAGAGACCCAGTACTTC. It encodes CASSDNRGVQETQYF.

The chain has TRBV9 and TRBJ2-4; the D call may be TRBD1 or TRBD2 (5 bases each). Trimming took off 3 bases at V and 1 base at J, with 20 bases between the two ends. The germline gives CDR1 SGDLS, CDR2 YYNGEE. This CDR3 spans 18 amino acids. The CDR3, as DNA: TGTGCCAGCAGCGACAGTTCTCGGGACCTCCGCGCCAAAAACATTCAGTACTTC. Its translation: CASSDSSRDLRAKNIQYF. The full variable domain, rest sourced from reference TRBV9 and TRBJ2-4, is DSGVTQTPKHLITATGQRVTLRCSPRSGDLSVYWYQQSLDQGLQFLIQYYNGEERAKGNILERFSAQQFPDLHSELNLSSLELGDSALYFCASSDSSRDLRAKNIQYFGAGTRLSVL.

The rearrangement links TRBV10-3 to TRBJ2-3; no definite D call. Germline CDR1 ENHRY, CDR2 SYGVKD. V gave up 4 bases and J gave up 5 bases, with 19 bases separating them. CDR3 length: 16 amino acids. This CDR3 is CAISGTRSLPGDTQYF. The CDR3 DNA follows: TGTGCCATCAGTGGGACCCGGTCGCTCCCCGGAGATACGCAGTATTTT.

This sequence joins TRBV4-3 and TRBJ2-3; no definite D call. CDR3 length: 15 amino acids. V lost 0 bases to trimming and J lost 1 base, with 8 bases between them. CDR1 is LGHNA, CDR2 YSLEER, per germline. CDR3 sequence (DNA): TGCGCCAGCAGCCAAGATTGGCCAGGCACAGATACGCAGTATTTT. Translating it yields CASSQDWPGTDTQYF.

The chain recombines TRBV25-1 with TRBJ1-1, with D unresolved. Per the germline V gene, CDR1 is MGHDK and CDR2 is SYGVNS. This CDR3 is built from 13 residues. The ends were cut back, 8 bases at V and 0 bases at J, with 10 bases in the middle. CDR3 sequence reads: CASARALNTEAFF. The DNA of the CDR3 is TGTGCCAGCGCCCGGGCGTTGAACACTGAAGCTTTCTTT.

This clonotype has ten or more counts. The chain links TRBV30 to TRBJ2-1; 9 nucleotides agree with TRBD1. The CDR3 totals 15 residues. Germline V gene data show CDR1 as GTSNPN and CDR2 as SVGIG (reference sequence). The V gene end was trimmed by 5 bases and the J gene end by 3 bases; junction bases not matched to a gene: 8. The CDR3 coding sequence is TGTGCCTGGGACCCGGGACAGGGACTCTACAATGAGCAGTTCTTC. Amino acid sequence: CAWDPGQGLYNEQFF.

This clonotype came up many times. This chain uses TRBV7-2 with TRBJ1-2, with unresolved D. The CDR3 runs 13 residues. Germline V gene data show CDR1 as SGHTA and CDR2 as FQGNSA. V shed 5 bases and J shed 8 bases, with 15 bases lying between them. The CDR3 DNA reads TGTGCCAGCAGCCCTGGGAGGGTGGGCGGCTACACCTTC. Translating it yields CASSPGRVGGYTF.

The rearrangement uses TRBV3-1 and TRBJ2-3; D remains unclear. CDR1 is LGHDT, CDR2 YNNKEL, per germline (reference sequence). The CDR3 has 14 residues. V dropped 4 bases and J dropped 3 bases, with 11 bases sitting between them. For the CDR3, the DNA is TGTGCCAGCAGCCTAGGACCACAGACAGATACGCAGTATTTT. It yields the protein CASSLGPQTDTQYF.